A single sample is the source of the 20 T cell receptor beta chains below, sequenced in a study of blood T cell repertoires in COVID-19. Sequencing used immunoSEQ multiplex PCR; TCRdb keeps in-frame clones, though not all of them. This table has 450,000 or so clones, around nine tenths appearing once. Sequenced material: peripheral blood. These receptors were obtained from a man between 18 and 35 years old with COVID-19, enrolled during active disease.

This chain connects TRBV3-1 (or the pseudogene TRBV3-2) to TRBJ2-3; D may be TRBD1 (6 bases). This CDR3 comprises 13 residues. V dropped 3 bases and J dropped 9 bases, with 13 bases sitting between them. Germline V gene data show CDR1 as LGHDT and CDR2 as YNNKEL (reference sequence). DNA of the CDR3: TGTGCCAGCAGCCAGGACACGGGGACAACGCAGTATTTT. Protein: CASSQDTGTTQYF.

This rearrangement joins TRBV6-5 to TRBJ2-2; D ambiguous. Germline CDR1 reads MNHEY; CDR2 reads SVGAGI. The ends were cut back, 4 bases at V and 3 bases at J, with 12 bases in the middle. The CDR3 length is 15 residues. The CDR3 nucleotides read TGTGCCAGCAGTTTCCACCTCCGGGACACCGGGGAGCTGTTTTTT. This gives the protein CASSFHLRDTGELFF.

The CDR3 bases are TGTGCCAGCAGTTTGGCTAGCCCCTACGAGCAGTACTTC. It is translated as CASSLASPYEQYF. This chain connects TRBV12-3 or TRBV12-4 to TRBJ2-7; a possible D gene is TRBD2 (5 bases). This CDR3 has 13 residues. Trimming pared 3 bases from V and 2 bases from J, leaving 8 bases between.

The chain joins TRBV7-9 to TRBJ1-2; D possibly corresponds to TRBD1 (5 bases). Trimming removed 0 bases at V and 6 bases at J, with 8 bases between. Germline values: CDR1 SEHNR, CDR2 FQNEAQ (reference sequence). The CDR3 extends over 13 amino acids. CDR3 DNA sequence: TGTGCCAGCAGCTTAGCAGGGGCGGATGGCTACACCTTC. It is translated as CASSLAGADGYTF. Supplemented by reference TRBV7-9 and TRBJ1-2, the full variable domain reads DTGVSQNPRHKITKRGQNVTFRCDPISEHNRLYWYRQTLGQGPEFLTYFQNEAQLEKSRLLSDRFSAERPKGSFSTLEIQRTEQGDSAMYLCASSLAGADGYTFGSGTRLTVV.

For the CDR3, the DNA is TGTGCCAGTAACAGGGACAATCAGCCCCAGCATTTT. Residues: CASNRDNQPQHF. This chain uses TRBV19 with TRBJ1-5; weak D call: TRBD1 (6 bases). CDR1 is LNHDA, CDR2 SQIVND, per germline (reference sequence). The CDR3 loop spans 12 amino acids. Trimming pared 7 bases from V and 3 bases from J, leaving 7 bases between.

This sequence joins TRBV6-2 or TRBV6-3 and TRBJ1-4; D is perhaps TRBD1 (5 bases). Trimming left V 5 bases short and J 3 bases short, with 13 bases between. This CDR3 spans 15 amino acids. The germline CDR1 and CDR2 sequences are MNHEY and SVGEGT. CDR3 sequence (DNA): TGTGCCAGCAGTCCCGGGACTGCTGCTAATGAAAAACTGTTTTTT. It codes for CASSPGTAANEKLFF.

CDR3 sequence reads: CASSLVPSGGRETQYF. The CDR3 coding sequence is TGCGCCAGCAGCTTGGTTCCTAGCGGGGGAAGAGAGACCCAGTACTTC. The chain joins TRBV5-1 to TRBJ2-5; 10 bases align to TRBD2. The length of the CDR3 is 16 residues. Trimming at V came to 0 bases and at J to 4 bases, leaving 6 bases not matched to a gene. The germline V gene has CDR1 SGHRS and CDR2 YFSETQ.

This clone was recorded a few times. This sequence joins TRBV7-2 and TRBJ2-1, with 10 bases identical to TRBD2. The CDR3 extends over 17 amino acids. Germline V gene sequence: CDR1 SGHTA, CDR2 FQGNSA. V lost 5 bases to trimming and J lost 2 bases; unmatched junction nucleotides: 9. CDR3 nucleotides: TGTGCCAGCAGCAGCCAGGTGACTAGCGGGCCCTACAATGAGCAGTTCTTC. Encoded protein: CASSSQVTSGPYNEQFF.

The chain has TRBV6-5 and TRBJ2-7, with a weak D call TRBD1 (6 bases). The germline V gene encodes CDR1 MNHEY and CDR2 SVGAGI. Deletions cut 6 bases from V and 2 bases from J, with 11 bases between. This CDR3 is 13 amino acids long. The CDR3 region is CASSRPGAYEQYF. The CDR3 nucleotides read TGTGCCAGCAGCCGACCAGGGGCCTACGAGCAGTACTTC.

The chain links TRBV11-2 to TRBJ1-1; the D is unclear. CDR3 length: 14 residues. In germline, CDR1 is SGHAT, CDR2 FQNNGV. V lost 1 base and J lost 1, with 7 bases in between. CDR3 protein: CASSLVGGNTEAFF. The CDR3 DNA reads as TGTGCCAGCAGCTTAGTCGGCGGGAACACTGAAGCTTTCTTT.

J is TRBJ1-6 and V is TRBV19; the D gene is possibly TRBD1 (5 bases). The germline CDR1 and CDR2 sequences are LNHDA and SQIVND (reference sequence). With 3 bases removed from V and 6 bases from J, the gap between germline ends came to 9 bases. This CDR3 contains 14 residues. CDR3 residues: CASSILGANSPLHF. The CDR3 bases are TGTGCCAGTAGTATTTTAGGGGCTAATTCACCCCTCCACTTT.

The chain recombines TRBV14 with TRBJ1-4; unclear D gene. The CDR3 consists of 13 residues. Trimming left V 4 bases short and J 8 bases short, with 11 bases between. CDR1 is SGHDN, CDR2 FVKESK, per germline. The CDR3 spells CASSRGNEEKLFF. The CDR3 nucleotides are TGTGCCAGCAGCCGAGGGAATGAGGAAAAACTGTTTTTT.

The chain combines TRBV4-1 with TRBJ2-3; possible D gene TRBD2, 7 bases. The CDR3 has 16 residues. Trimming left V 0 bases short and J 1 base short, with 11 bases between. CDR1 and CDR2 from the germline V gene are MGHRA and YSYEKL. The CDR3: CASSQDKGGGTDTQYF. CDR3 DNA: TGCGCCAGCAGCCAAGACAAGGGGGGGGGCACAGATACGCAGTATTTT.

The chain uses TRBV9 and TRBJ2-3; the match to TRBD2 covers 9 bases. The V segment lost 0 bases and the J segment 0 bases; nucleotides outside the gene matches: 5. CDR3 length: 17 residues. The germline V gene has CDR1 SGDLS and CDR2 YYNGEE. The CDR3 sequence is CASSVGTSASSTDTQYF. CDR3 sequence (DNA): TGTGCCAGCAGCGTAGGGACTAGCGCGAGTAGCACAGATACGCAGTATTTT. Full variable domain (missing parts from reference TRBV9 and TRBJ2-3): DSGVTQTPKHLITATGQRVTLRCSPRSGDLSVYWYQQSLDQGLQFLIQYYNGEERAKGNILERFSAQQFPDLHSELNLSSLELGDSALYFCASSVGTSASSTDTQYFGPGTRLTVL.

This chain connects TRBV12-2 to TRBJ1-5; TRBD1 reflects the table's D call only, with no check against the DNA. TRBV12-2 corresponds to a pseudogene. This CDR3 has 18 amino acids. In nucleotides, the CDR3 is TGTGCAAGTCGCTTAGCGTCGGGACAGGCCACCGCGAGTGAGCCCCAGCATTTT. Its translation is CASRLASGQATASEPQHF.

This clone was seen just once. The V call is TRBV5-1, the J call TRBJ2-3; 8 nucleotides align to TRBD2. The CDR3 is 15 amino acids. After removal of 1 base from V and 1 base from J, the junction contained 2 bases not matched to a gene. CDR1 is SGHRS, CDR2 YFSETQ, per germline. The CDR3 nucleotides read TGCGCCAGCAGCTTGAACGGGAGGGGCACAGATACGCAGTATTTT. Amino acid sequence: CASSLNGRGTDTQYF.

This chain links TRBV2 with TRBJ2-7, with 9 bases fitting TRBD1. The trim removed 5 bases at V and 2 bases at J, leaving 7 bases unmatched. Germline-derived CDR1 and CDR2 are SNHLY and FYNNEI. This CDR3 comprises 15 residues. The CDR3: CASSYRDRVAYEQYF. The CDR3 DNA reads as TGTGCCAGCAGTTACCGGGACAGGGTGGCCTACGAGCAGTACTTC.

This rearrangement joins TRBV7-9 to TRBJ2-3; possible D gene TRBD2, 5 bases. This CDR3 contains 14 residues. Germline CDR1 is SEHNR and CDR2 is FQNEAQ (reference sequence). Trimming removed 3 bases from V and 4 bases from J, with 11 bases in between. The chain's CDR3 is CASSFSGLPDTQYF. Written as DNA, the CDR3 is TGTGCCAGCAGCTTTTCGGGGTTGCCAGATACGCAGTATTTT.

This chain joins TRBV5-4 and TRBJ2-5, with TRBD2 identical over 10 bases. The CDR3 extends over 13 amino acids. Germline assignment: CDR1 SGHNT and CDR2 YYREEE (reference sequence). After removal of 7 bases from V and 2 bases from J, the junction contained 2 bases not matched to a gene. The CDR3 region is CASGLAAQETQYF. CDR3 nucleotide sequence: TGTGCCAGCGGACTAGCGGCACAAGAGACCCAGTACTTC.

The gene calls are TRBV4-1 and TRBJ2-7, with D tentatively TRBD2 (6 bases). CDR3 length: 15 amino acids. Germline assignment: CDR1 MGHRA and CDR2 YSYEKL. Deletions cut 4 bases from V and 0 bases from J, with 13 bases between. CDR3 coding DNA: TGCGCCAGCAGCCCGTTGAGTAGCGGCTCCTACGAGCAGTACTTC. Translating gives CASSPLSSGSYEQYF.